This entry lists 14 T cell receptor beta chains sequenced from one sample in a study of T cells in narcolepsy. Method: immunoSEQ multiplex PCR; TCRdb's copy keeps in-frame clones and lacks some. The sample lists more than 10,000 clones, over 90% occurring once. The specimen was CD45RA- memory CD4+ T cells from PBMCs. These receptors originate from a human donor with narcolepsy.

The chain combines TRBV28 with TRBJ2-1; D gene unclear. Germline CDR1 reads MDHEN; CDR2 reads SYDVKM. The CDR3 is 14 amino acids. The V end lost 8 bases, the J end lost 0 bases, and 11 bases lay between the germline ends. The CDR3 region is CASRPSSSYNEQFF. Here the CDR3 DNA reads TGTGCCAGCCGACCCTCGAGCTCCTACAATGAGCAGTTCTTC.

This rearrangement joins TRBV6-5 to TRBJ1-5; D gene uncertain. This CDR3 region has 13 residues. V lost 5 bases and J 6 bases, leaving 11 bases between the germline ends. Germline values: CDR1 MNHEY, CDR2 SVGAGI. The CDR3 reads CASSPSGVQPQHF. CDR3 coding DNA: TGTGCCAGCAGTCCCTCCGGGGTTCAGCCCCAGCATTTT.

Notes on this clone: An end of the junction differs from the germline gene, which may be a read error. This sequence joins TRBV7-7 and TRBJ2-5, with D possibly matching TRBD2 (6 bases). The length of the CDR3 is 16 residues. Per germline, CDR1 SSHAT and CDR2 FNYEAQ (reference sequence). This chain's CDR3 is CASSLGLGGRQETQYF. DNA for the CDR3: TGTGCTAGCAGCTTAGGTTTGGGGGGACGACAAGAGACCCAGTACTTC.

J is TRBJ1-2 and V is TRBV6-1; 10 nucleotides agree with TRBD1. With 1 base clipped from V and 8 bases from J, the junction kept 10 bases outside the gene matches. Germline V lookup: CDR1 MNHNS, CDR2 SASEGT. This CDR3 is built from 16 residues. The CDR3 is CASSEVGGGQGVGYTF. Here the CDR3 DNA reads TGTGCCAGCAGTGAAGTTGGAGGCGGACAGGGGGTGGGCTACACCTTC.

The chain has TRBV7-9 and TRBJ2-1; TRBD1 matches 7 bases. With 5 bases clipped from V and 6 bases from J, the junction kept 10 bases outside the gene matches. Looked up from germline, CDR1 is SEHNR and CDR2 is FQNEAQ (reference sequence). This CDR3 region has 15 residues. CDR3 sequence reads: CASSPPNRGSNEQFF. The CDR3, as DNA: TGTGCCAGCAGCCCTCCGAACAGGGGTAGCAATGAGCAGTTCTTC.

The chain is built from TRBV15 and TRBJ1-3, with 8 nucleotides matching TRBD1. Trimming removed 0 bases from V and 1 base from J; junction bases left unmatched: 8. Germline CDR1 is LNHNV and CDR2 is YYDKDF (reference sequence). This CDR3 is built from 18 residues. The CDR3 DNA is TGTGCCACCAGCAGAGATCGGAGACAGGGGAGGTCTGGAAACACCATATATTTT. Protein sequence: CATSRDRRQGRSGNTIYF.

Of note for this clone: No conserved phenylalanine or tryptophan is present at the end of the CDR3, so a read error is the likely explanation. V gene TRBV7-2 combines with J gene TRBJ1-2; TRBD1 aligns across 9 bases. The CDR3 covers 15 residues. From germline, CDR1 is SGHTA and CDR2 FQGNSA. The ends lost 6 bases at V and 7 bases at J; junction bases unmatched: 12. CDR3 nucleotide sequence: TGTGCCAGCAGTCATAACAGGGGGCAGGGGATTGGCTACACCCTC. This encodes CASSHNRGQGIGYTL.

The rearrangement links TRBV19 to TRBJ2-5; 8 bases align to TRBD2. In germline, CDR1 is LNHDA, CDR2 SQIVND (reference sequence). The CDR3 is made up of 15 amino acids. The V segment lost 9 bases and the J segment 2 bases; nucleotides outside the gene matches: 11. The CDR3 protein is CASQRGRALQETQYF. CDR3 bases: TGTGCCAGCCAGCGGGGGAGGGCCCTACAAGAGACCCAGTACTTC.

The chain is built from TRBV19 and TRBJ1-2, with TRBD1 identical over 12 bases. Germline lookup yields CDR1 LNHDA and CDR2 SQIVND (reference sequence). The CDR3 is 12 amino acids. The V segment lost 9 bases and the J segment 8 bases; nucleotides outside the gene matches: 4. CDR3: CASRGTGGGYTF. The CDR3 DNA reads as TGTGCCAGCCGCGGGACAGGGGGCGGCTACACCTTC.

J is TRBJ1-1 and V is TRBV28; no clear D gene. The germline CDR1 and CDR2 sequences are MDHEN and SYDVKM. The CDR3 extends over 13 amino acids. Between the trimmed V and J ends, which lost 3 bases and 0 bases, there was a span of 5 bases. CDR3 protein: CASSFSLNTEAFF. CDR3 DNA sequence: TGTGCCAGCAGTTTTTCCCTGAACACTGAAGCTTTCTTT.

The V and J genes are TRBV28 and TRBJ1-2; D may be TRBD1 (6 bases). Germline V gene data show CDR1 as MDHEN and CDR2 as SYDVKM. Trimming stripped 5 bases from V and 5 bases from J, with 21 bases between. The CDR3 consists of 16 residues. CDR3 loop: CASSLNRAGGGYGYTF. The CDR3 DNA sequence: TGTGCCAGCAGTCTAAACCGGGCCGGAGGGGGGTATGGCTACACCTTC.

The V and J genes are TRBV18 and TRBJ2-7; 10 bases line up with TRBD2. Per the germline V gene, CDR1 is KGHSH and CDR2 is LQKENI. This CDR3 contains 15 residues. The junction had 5 bases not matched to a gene; V was cut back by 3 bases and J by 3 bases. The CDR3 sequence is CASSPGTSENYEQYF. The CDR3, as DNA: TGTGCCAGCTCACCCGGGACTAGCGAGAACTACGAGCAGTACTTC.

The chain couples TRBV6-1 to TRBJ1-1; 10 nucleotides line up with TRBD1. CDR3 size: 15 residues. V was pared by 5 bases and J by 11 bases, with 14 bases of the junction left unmatched. Germline values: CDR1 MNHNS, CDR2 SASEGT. The CDR3 reads CASSPTRQGALRAFF. The CDR3 nucleotides read TGTGCCAGCAGTCCAACCCGACAGGGGGCGCTGAGGGCTTTCTTT.

The chain employs TRBV5-6 and TRBJ1-5; 8 positions agree with TRBD1. The junction had 9 bases not matched to a gene; V was cut back by 5 bases and J by 2 bases. The CDR3 runs 16 residues. Germline V gene data show CDR1 as SGHDT and CDR2 as YYEEEE. The CDR3 sequence is CASSRRVTGGNQPQHF. The CDR3 DNA sequence: TGTGCCAGCAGTCGACGGGTGACAGGGGGCAATCAGCCCCAGCATTTT.